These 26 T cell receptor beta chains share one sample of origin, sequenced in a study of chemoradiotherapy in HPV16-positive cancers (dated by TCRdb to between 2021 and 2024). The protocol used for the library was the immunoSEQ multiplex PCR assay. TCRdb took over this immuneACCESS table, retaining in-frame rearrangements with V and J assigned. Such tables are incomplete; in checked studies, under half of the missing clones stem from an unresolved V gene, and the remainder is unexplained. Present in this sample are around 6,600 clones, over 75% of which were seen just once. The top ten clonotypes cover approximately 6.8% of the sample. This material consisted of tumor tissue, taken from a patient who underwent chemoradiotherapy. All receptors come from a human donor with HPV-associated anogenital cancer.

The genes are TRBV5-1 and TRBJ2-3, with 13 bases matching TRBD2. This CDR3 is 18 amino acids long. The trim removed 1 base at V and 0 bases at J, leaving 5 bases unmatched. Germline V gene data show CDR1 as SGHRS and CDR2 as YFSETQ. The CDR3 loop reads CASSLLGTSGISTDTQYF. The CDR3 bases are TGCGCCAGCAGCTTGTTAGGGACTAGCGGGATTAGCACAGATACGCAGTATTTT.

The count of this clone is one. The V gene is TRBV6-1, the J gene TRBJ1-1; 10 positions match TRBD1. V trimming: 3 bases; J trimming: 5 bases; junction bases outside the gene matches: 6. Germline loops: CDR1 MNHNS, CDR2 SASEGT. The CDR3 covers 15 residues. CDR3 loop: CASSEPGQGSTEAFF. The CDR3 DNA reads TGTGCCAGCAGTGAGCCGGGACAGGGGTCTACTGAAGCTTTCTTT.

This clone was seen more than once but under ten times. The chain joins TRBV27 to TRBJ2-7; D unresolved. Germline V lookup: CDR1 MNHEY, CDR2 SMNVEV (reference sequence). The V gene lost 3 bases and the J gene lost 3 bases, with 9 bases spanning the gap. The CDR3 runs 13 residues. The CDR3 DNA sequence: TGTGCCAGCAGTTTGTCCCGCAACTACGAGCAGTACTTC. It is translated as CASSLSRNYEQYF.

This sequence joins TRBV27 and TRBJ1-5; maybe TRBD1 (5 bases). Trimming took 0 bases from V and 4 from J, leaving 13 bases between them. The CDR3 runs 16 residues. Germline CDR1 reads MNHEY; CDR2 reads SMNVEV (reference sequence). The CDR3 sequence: CASSLSGQAGNQPQHF. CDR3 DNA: TGTGCCAGCAGTTTATCAGGTCAGGCAGGGAATCAGCCCCAGCATTTT.

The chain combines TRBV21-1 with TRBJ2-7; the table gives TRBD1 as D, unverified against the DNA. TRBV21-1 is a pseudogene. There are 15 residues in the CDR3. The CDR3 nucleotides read TGTGCCAGCAGCAAAGCAGGGGACAGGGTTTACGAGCAGTACTTC. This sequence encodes CASSKAGDRVYEQYF.

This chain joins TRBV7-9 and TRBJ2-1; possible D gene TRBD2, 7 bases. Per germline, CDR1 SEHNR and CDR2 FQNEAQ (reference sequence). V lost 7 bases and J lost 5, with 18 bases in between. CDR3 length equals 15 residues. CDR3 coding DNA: TGTGCCAGCAACAATAGGGGGGGGAGGGACAATGAGCAGTTCTTC. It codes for CASNNRGGRDNEQFF.

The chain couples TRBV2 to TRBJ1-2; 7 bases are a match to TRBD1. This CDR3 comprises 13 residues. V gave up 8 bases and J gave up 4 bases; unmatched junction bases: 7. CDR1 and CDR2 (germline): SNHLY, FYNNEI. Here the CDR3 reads CASLQGQIYGYTF. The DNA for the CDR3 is TGTGCCAGCCTACAGGGACAGATCTATGGCTACACCTTC.

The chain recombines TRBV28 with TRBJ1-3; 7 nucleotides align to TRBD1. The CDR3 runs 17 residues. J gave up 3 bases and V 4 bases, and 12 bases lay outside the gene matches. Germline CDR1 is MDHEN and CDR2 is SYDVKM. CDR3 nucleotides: TGTGCCAGCAGTTCCCCAGGGGAGGGGGCGTATGGAAACACCATATATTTT. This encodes CASSSPGEGAYGNTIYF.

The CDR3 sequence: CASSLMGTEAFF. The CDR3 DNA follows: TGTGCCAGCAGTTTAATGGGGACTGAAGCTTTCTTT. The chain is built from TRBV28 and TRBJ1-1; the D is unclear. V lost 2 bases and J 5 bases, leaving 6 bases between the germline ends. Per germline, CDR1 MDHEN and CDR2 SYDVKM. The length of the CDR3 is 12 residues.

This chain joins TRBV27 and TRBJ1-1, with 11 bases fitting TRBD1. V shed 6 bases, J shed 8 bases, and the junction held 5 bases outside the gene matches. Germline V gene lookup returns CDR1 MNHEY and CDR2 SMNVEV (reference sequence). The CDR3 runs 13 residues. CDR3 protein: CASRGQGGREAFF. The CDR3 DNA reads TGTGCCAGCAGGGGACAGGGGGGACGAGAAGCTTTCTTT.

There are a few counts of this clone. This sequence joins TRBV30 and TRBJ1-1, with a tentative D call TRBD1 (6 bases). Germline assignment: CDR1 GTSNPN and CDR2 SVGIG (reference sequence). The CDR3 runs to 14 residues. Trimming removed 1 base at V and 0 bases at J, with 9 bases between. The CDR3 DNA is TGTGCCTGGAGTGGTTGGGACATGAACACTGAAGCTTTCTTT. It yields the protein CAWSGWDMNTEAFF.

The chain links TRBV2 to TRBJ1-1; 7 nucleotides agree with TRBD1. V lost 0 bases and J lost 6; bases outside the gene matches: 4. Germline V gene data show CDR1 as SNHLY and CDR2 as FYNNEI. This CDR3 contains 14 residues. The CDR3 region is CASSEAKGAAEAFF. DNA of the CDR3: TGTGCCAGCAGTGAAGCGAAGGGGGCCGCTGAAGCTTTCTTT.

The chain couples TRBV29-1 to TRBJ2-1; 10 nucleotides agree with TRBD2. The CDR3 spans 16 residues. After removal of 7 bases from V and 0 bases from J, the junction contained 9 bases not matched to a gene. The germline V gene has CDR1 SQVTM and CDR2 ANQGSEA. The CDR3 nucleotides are TGCAGCGCCCGAGCGGGGGGGGTGGGCTCCTACAATGAGCAGTTCTTC. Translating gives CSARAGGVGSYNEQFF.

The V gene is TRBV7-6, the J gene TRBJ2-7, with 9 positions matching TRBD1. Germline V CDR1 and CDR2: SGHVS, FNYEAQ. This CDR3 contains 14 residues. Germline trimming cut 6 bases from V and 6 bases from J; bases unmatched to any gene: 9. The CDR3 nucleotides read TGTGCCAGCAGACCGGGACAGGGATCGGGCGAGCAGTACTTC. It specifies CASRPGQGSGEQYF. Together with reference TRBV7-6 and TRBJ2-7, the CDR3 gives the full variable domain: GAGVSQSPRYKVTKRGQDVALRCDPISGHVSLYWYRQALGQGPEFLTYFNYEAQQDKSGLPNDRFSAERPEGSISTLTIQRTEQRDSAMYRCASRPGQGSGEQYFGPGTRLTVT.

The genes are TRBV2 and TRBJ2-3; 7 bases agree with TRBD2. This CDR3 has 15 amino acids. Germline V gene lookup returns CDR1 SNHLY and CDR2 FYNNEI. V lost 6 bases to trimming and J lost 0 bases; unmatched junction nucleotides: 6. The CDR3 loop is CASSLSGVSTDTQYF. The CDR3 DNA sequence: TGTGCCAGCAGCCTCAGCGGGGTTAGCACAGATACGCAGTATTTT.

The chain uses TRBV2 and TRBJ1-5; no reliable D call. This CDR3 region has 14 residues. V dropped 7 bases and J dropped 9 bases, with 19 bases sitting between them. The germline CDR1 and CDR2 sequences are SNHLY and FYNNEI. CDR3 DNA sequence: TGTGCCAGCACCCCGACCCCGGGAGAAAGGCCCCAGCATTTT. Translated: CASTPTPGERPQHF.

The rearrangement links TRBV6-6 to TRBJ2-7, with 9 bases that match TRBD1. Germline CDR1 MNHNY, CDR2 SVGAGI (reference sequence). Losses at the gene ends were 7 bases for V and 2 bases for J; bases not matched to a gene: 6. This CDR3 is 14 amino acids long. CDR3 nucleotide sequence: TGTGCCAGCACCGCCGGGACAGGGACCTACGAGCAGTACTTC. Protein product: CASTAGTGTYEQYF.

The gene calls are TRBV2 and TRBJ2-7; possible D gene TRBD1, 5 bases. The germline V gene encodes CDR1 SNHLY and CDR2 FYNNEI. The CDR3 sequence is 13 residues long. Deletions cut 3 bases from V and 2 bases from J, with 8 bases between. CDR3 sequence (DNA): TGTGCCAGCAGTGACGACAGCACCTACGAGCAGTACTTC. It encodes CASSDDSTYEQYF.

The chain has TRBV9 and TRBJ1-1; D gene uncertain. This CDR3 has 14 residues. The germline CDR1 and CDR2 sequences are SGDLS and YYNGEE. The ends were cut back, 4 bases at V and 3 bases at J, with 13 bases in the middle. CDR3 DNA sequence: TGTGCCAGCAGCCCTTGGGCCGCAGACACTGAAGCTTTCTTT. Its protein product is CASSPWAADTEAFF.

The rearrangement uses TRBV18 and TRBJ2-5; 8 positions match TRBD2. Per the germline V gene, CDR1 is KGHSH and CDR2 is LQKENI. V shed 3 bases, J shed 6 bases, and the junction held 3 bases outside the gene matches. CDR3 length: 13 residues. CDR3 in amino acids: CASSPAGGKTQYF. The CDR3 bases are TGTGCCAGCTCACCGGCGGGGGGCAAGACCCAGTACTTC.

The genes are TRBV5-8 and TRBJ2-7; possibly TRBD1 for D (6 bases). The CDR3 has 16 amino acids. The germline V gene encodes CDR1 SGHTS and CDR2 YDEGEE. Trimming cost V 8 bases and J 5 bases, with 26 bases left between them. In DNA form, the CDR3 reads TGTGCCAGTAACAGAACCCAGGGGAGCACGAGGAACGAGCAGTACTTC. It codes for CASNRTQGSTRNEQYF.

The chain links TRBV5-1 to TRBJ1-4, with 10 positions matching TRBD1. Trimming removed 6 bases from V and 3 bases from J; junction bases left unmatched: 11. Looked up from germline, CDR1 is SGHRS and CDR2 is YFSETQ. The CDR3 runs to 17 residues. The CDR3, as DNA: TGCGCCAGCACAACCGGGACAGGGGTTAGGGCTAATGAAAAACTGTTTTTT. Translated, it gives CASTTGTGVRANEKLFF.

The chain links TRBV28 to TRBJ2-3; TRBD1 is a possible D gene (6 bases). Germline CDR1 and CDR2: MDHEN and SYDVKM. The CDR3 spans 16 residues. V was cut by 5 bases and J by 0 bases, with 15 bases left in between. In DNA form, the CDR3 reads TGTGCCAGCAGTCTCAGACAGGCGACTAGCACAGATACGCAGTATTTT. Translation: CASSLRQATSTDTQYF.

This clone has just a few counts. The CDR3 region is CSVARDRALNTEAFF. The CDR3 DNA is TGCAGCGTCGCACGGGACAGAGCCTTGAACACTGAAGCTTTCTTT. The chain recombines TRBV29-1 with TRBJ1-1; TRBD1 matches 7 bases. The CDR3 consists of 15 residues. The germline gives CDR1 SQVTM, CDR2 ANQGSEA. The J segment lost 0 bases and the V segment lost 6 bases, leaving 10 bases of the junction unmatched.

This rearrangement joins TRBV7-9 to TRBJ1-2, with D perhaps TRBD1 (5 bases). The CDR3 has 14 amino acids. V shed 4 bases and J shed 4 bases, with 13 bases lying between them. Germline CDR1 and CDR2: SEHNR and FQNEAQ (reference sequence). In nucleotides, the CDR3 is TGTGCCAGCAGCTCATCCGGGACGGCCTATGGCTACACCTTC. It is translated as CASSSSGTAYGYTF.

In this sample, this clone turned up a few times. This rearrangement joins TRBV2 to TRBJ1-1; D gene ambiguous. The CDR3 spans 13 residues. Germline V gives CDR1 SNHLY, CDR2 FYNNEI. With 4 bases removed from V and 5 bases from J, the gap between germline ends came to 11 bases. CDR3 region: CASSGIGSTEAFF. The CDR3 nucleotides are TGTGCCAGCAGTGGTATTGGTTCAACTGAAGCTTTCTTT.